This T cell receptor (beta chain) was identified during a study of cytomegalovirus exposure and HLA in healthy donors. The PCR made use of 60 Vbeta and 13 Jbeta primers. Repertoires were generated with immunoSEQ multiplex PCR, while TCRdb's copy carries only in-frame clones and drops some. The data hold some 210,000 clones, with around 87% observed a single time. Germline CDR1 LGHNA, CDR2 YSLEER. The CDR3 covers 16 residues. Between the trimmed V and J ends, which lost 1 base and 3 bases, there was a span of 12 bases. This clone showed up just a few times. Specimen: PBMCs. The chain combines TRBV4-3 with TRBJ1-4, with D maybe TRBD1 (5 bases). The source of this sequence is a man aged 25 to 40 in good health and CMV-seronegative. Here the CDR3 DNA reads TGCGCCAGCAGCCAAGGGGCGAGACAGCCTAATGAAAAACTGTTTTTT. This gives the protein CASSQGARQPNEKLFF.